The sequence of this T cell receptor beta chain was determined in a study of blood T cell repertoires in COVID-19. How the authors handled the data: For nucleated cells, counts were estimated from reference gene primer amplification. The data were produced by immunoSEQ multiplex PCR, yet TCRdb's version contains in-frame clones alone and is incomplete. V, J and clone size derive from that table, while D and trimming were established from the DNA sequence. The table lists 91,000 or so clones, around nine tenths of them singletons. Germline V gives CDR1 SGHVS, CDR2 FQNEAQ. The V and J ends lost 5 bases and 5 bases, in that order; junction bases with no gene match: 11. The CDR3 is 17 amino acids.

This sequence originates from a human donor in a cohort sampled during active COVID-19. V and J are TRBV7-8 and TRBJ1-4; 10 positions match TRBD1. The sample consisted of peripheral blood. The CDR3 region has the DNA TGTGCCAGCAGCGCACCGGGACAGGGGTGGCTAAATGAAAAACTGTTTTTT. It specifies CASSAPGQGWLNEKLFF.